This TCR beta chain was sequenced for a study of T-cell reconstitution after alpha-beta-depleted transplantation in children. The TCRbeta library was prepared with unique molecular identifiers. TCRdb independently ran MiXCR on the PCR reads; one entry per CDR3 protein. This sample has 80,000 or so distinct CDR3 sequences, with about 14% found just once. The CDR3 has 14 amino acids. Germline assignment: CDR1 DFQATT and CDR2 SNEGSKA (reference sequence). The chain uses TRBV20-1 and TRBJ2-2; 12 bases are shared with TRBD2. The receptor comes from a male patient between 2 and 15 years old who had a stem cell transplant for acute lymphoblastic leukemia, so the T cells may come from the graft donor. This specimen was PBMCs, mostly from graft donor cells, taken 180 days after TCRalphabeta/CD19-depleted stem cell transplant. The CDR3 here is CATSGRRYTGELFF. For the CDR3, the DNA is TGCGCGACTAGCGGGAGACGTTACACCGGGGAGCTGTTTTTT.